This is a list of T cell receptor beta chains from one sample in a study of shared clonotypes between healthy human individuals. Libraries were prepared by immunoSEQ multiplex PCR; TCRdb keeps only in-frame clonotypes and omits some of them. The sample has fewer than 400,000 clones, roughly 70% seen once; the top ten hold approximately 10%. The sequencing input was memory CD4+ T cells sorted from blood. The source of these receptors is a man younger than 40 in good health. Both conserved end residues are part of each CDR3.

v_call	j_call	cdr3_aa
TRBV7-2	TRBJ2-5	CASSLWGLAGTKETQYF
TRBV18	TRBJ2-2	CASSLFTGELFF
TRBV7-6	TRBJ1-1	CASSFGGQGTEAFF
TRBV27	TRBJ2-3	CATGLRYHTDTQYF
TRBV11-2	TRBJ2-1	CASSVGRNNEQFF
TRBV18	TRBJ2-1	CASSPPSQGPQVVQFF
TRBV30	TRBJ2-2	CAWCLGNTGELFF
TRBV7-8	TRBJ2-1	CANSPTGGVVNEQFF
TRBV5-1	TRBJ2-3	CASDRGNSADTQYF
TRBV6-5	TRBJ1-2	CASSSRRGSYGYTF
TRBV14	TRBJ2-5	CASSQVGETQYF
TRBV18	TRBJ2-3	CASSPLDRGHTDTQYF
TRBV5-1	TRBJ2-3	CASSLVPGDTQYF
TRBV18	TRBJ2-2	CASSPQNTGELFF
TRBV11-2	TRBJ2-1	CASSLGGQVYNEQFF
TRBV5-1	TRBJ1-1	CASATTVNTEAFF
TRBV5-1	TRBJ1-4	CASSYSGTGANEKLFF
TRBV7-2	TRBJ2-1	CASNFRTYESEQFF
TRBV19	TRBJ2-7	CASRRRGQGYEQYF